The clone carrying this TCR beta chain showed up just a few times. A single record per CDR3 protein comes from TCRdb applying MiXCR to the 5' RACE reads. This sample has under 800,000 distinct CDR3 sequences, with 21% found just once. This specimen belongs to a study of identical twins. The V gene end was trimmed by 7 bases and the J gene end by 2 bases; junction bases not matched to a gene: 6. This CDR3 comprises 14 residues. In germline, CDR1 is SQVTM, CDR2 ANQGSEA. This same sample was also taken into another study, of T cells expressing NK-cell markers. From that study: A few donors' CD3+CD56-NKG2C+ cells were dominated by the same clonotypes.

The sequenced sample was PBMCs. This clonotype originated in a woman aged 18 to 35 in good health. The J gene is TRBJ2-1, the V gene TRBV29-1, with 9 bases matching TRBD2. CDR3 sequence: CSGRAGGTYNEQFF. DNA for the CDR3: TGCAGCGGTCGAGCGGGGGGCACCTACAATGAGCAGTTCTTC.